The rows below give T cell receptor beta chains drawn from one sample of a study of cytomegalovirus exposure and HLA in healthy donors. Sequencing used immunoSEQ multiplex PCR; TCRdb keeps in-frame clones, though not all of them. The data hold under 170,000 clones, with roughly 78% observed a single time. Material: PBMCs. The receptors come from a man aged 50 or older in good health and CMV-seropositive. The CDR3 runs from the conserved cysteine through the conserved F or W. Clone size is shown for a subset of rows, as once, few, many or a class of expanded clone.

cdr3_aa j_call clone_size v_call
CASSARDRGTNEKLFF TRBJ1-4 - TRBV7-8
CSARGAGGGAGLAGMSSYNEQFF TRBJ2-1 - TRBV29-1
CASSKVRETQYF TRBJ2-5 - TRBV21-1
CATSLGPGDRYEQYF - - TRBV15
CASSPTGTDTQYF TRBJ2-3 - TRBV5-5
CASSQVGVPGENIQYF TRBJ2-4 once TRBV4-1
CASSEWGLAGGASTDTQYF TRBJ2-3 - TRBV6-1
CASSFGGGSYEQYF TRBJ2-7 - TRBV28
CASGLSGGSIEQFF TRBJ2-1 - TRBV5-1
CASTQQGTGTDTQYF TRBJ2-3 - TRBV27
CASRTGGHGYTF TRBJ1-2 - TRBV27